This T cell receptor (beta chain) comes out of a study of T-cell reconstitution after alpha-beta-depleted transplantation in children (dated by TCRdb to between 2015 and 2016). In terms of the full investigation: Using TCR repertoire profiling, the study quantitatively followed how T-cell immune reconstitution unfolded in children after TCRalphabeta/CD19-depleted allogeneic hematopoietic cell transplantation.

Library creation used PCR. TCRdb shows the sequencer as Illumina HiSeq 2500. TCR libraries were prepared with molecular barcoding, using unique molecular identifiers to normalize TCRbeta repertoire quantification. TCRdb applied fastp at Q25 and MiXCR to the public reads, then kept only in-frame beta chains. Entries are consolidated by CDR3 protein sequence, retaining the most common genes and DNA. In this sample the table shows some 490,000 distinct CDR3 sequences, around 13% of which occur a single time. The top ten hold around 6% of the sample. Per the germline V gene, ENHRY is the CDR1 and SYGVKD is the CDR2. The CDR3 numbers 18 residues from cysteine through phenylalanine. Only the CDR3 DNA stays, 54 bases, in frame from base 1. Trimming takes 4 bases from V and 3 bases from J, and the germline ends sit 23 bases apart. A word on this clonotype: The target of this receptor is not known. Per-base quality was not reported, and no clone a single base away is much larger than it.

This chain joins TRBV10-3 to TRBJ2-3; tentative D gene TRBD2, with 5 bases matching. The specimen comprised PBMCs from the stem cell graft donor, sampled from the stem cell graft. The source of this sequence is a human donor who donated a stem cell graft to a child with combined immunodeficiency. The CDR3 loop reads CAISVVGVGVRGTDTQYF. The nucleotides read TGTGCCATCAGTGTAGTGGGAGTTGGAGTCAGAGGAACAGATACGCAGTATTTT.